This is a list of T cell receptor beta chains from one sample in a study of blood T cell repertoires in COVID-19. Clones were read by immunoSEQ multiplex PCR, and TCRdb kept only the in-frame ones, dropping some. This table has some 97,000 clones, approximately 85% appearing once. The sequenced sample consisted of peripheral blood. These receptor sequences come from an older woman with acute or convalescent COVID-19. The conserved cysteine and the conserved F or W are not part of the CDR3 here. Fields, in order: V gene, J gene, clone size, CDR3 protein. Clone size, where shown, is once, few, many, or a class for clones that have expanded.

V gene: TRBV2
J gene: TRBJ1-4
clone size: NA
CDR3 protein: ASTDRGANEKLF

V gene: TRBV13
J gene: TRBJ1-5
clone size: NA
CDR3 protein: ASSLVGEVQH

V gene: TRBV24-1
J gene: TRBJ2-1
clone size: NA
CDR3 protein: ATSDFPGQGSNEQF

V gene: TRBV5-1
J gene: TRBJ1-1
clone size: NA
CDR3 protein: ASSLAAPNREAF

V gene: TRBV3-1/TRBV3-2
J gene: TRBJ2-7
clone size: NA
CDR3 protein: ASSQPSNYEQY

V gene: TRBV24-1
J gene: TRBJ2-2
clone size: NA
CDR3 protein: ATSDPQGTGGELF

V gene: TRBV24-1
J gene: TRBJ2-4
clone size: NA
CDR3 protein: ATSESQSSGGRNIQY

V gene: TRBV23-1
J gene: TRBJ1-2
clone size: NA
CDR3 protein: ASSLFRGRRGYGYT

V gene: TRBV30
J gene: TRBJ1-3
clone size: NA
CDR3 protein: AWSQENTIY

V gene: TRBV11-1
J gene: TRBJ2-3
clone size: NA
CDR3 protein: ASRPGLAGTDTQY

V gene: TRBV6-5
J gene: TRBJ1-1
clone size: NA
CDR3 protein: ASSYSSLEAEAF

V gene: TRBV5-5
J gene: TRBJ1-5
clone size: NA
CDR3 protein: ASSLGGNSNQPQH

V gene: TRBV28
J gene: TRBJ1-2
clone size: once
CDR3 protein: ASSLFNDRRSLYGYT

V gene: TRBV19
J gene: TRBJ1-2
clone size: NA
CDR3 protein: ASSIGGGSANYGYT

V gene: TRBV2
J gene: TRBJ2-1
clone size: NA
CDR3 protein: ASIPRASTSAYGSNEQF

V gene: TRBV29-1
J gene: TRBJ2-5
clone size: NA
CDR3 protein: SALWGGQTQY

V gene: TRBV13
J gene: TRBJ1-3
clone size: NA
CDR3 protein: ASSLRDRVRNTIY

V gene: TRBV24-1
J gene: TRBJ2-1
clone size: NA
CDR3 protein: ATSVAGPLYNEQF

V gene: TRBV5-1
J gene: TRBJ2-1
clone size: NA
CDR3 protein: ASRSGLAKNNEQF

V gene: TRBV11-2
J gene: TRBJ2-5
clone size: NA
CDR3 protein: ASTRPGQGVETQY

V gene: TRBV11-1
J gene: TRBJ2-7
clone size: NA
CDR3 protein: ASARQGFTSYEQY

V gene: TRBV29-1
J gene: TRBJ2-7
clone size: NA
CDR3 protein: SVVTRTYEQY

V gene: TRBV11-3
J gene: TRBJ1-1
clone size: few
CDR3 protein: ASSDGGIGTEAF

V gene: TRBV5-1
J gene: TRBJ2-1
clone size: NA
CDR3 protein: ASTPLTSGSYEQF

V gene: TRBV7-8
J gene: TRBJ2-1
clone size: NA
CDR3 protein: ASSLDEAGRQF

V gene: TRBV11-2
J gene: TRBJ2-5
clone size: few
CDR3 protein: ASSSLAGHFQETQY

V gene: TRBV18
J gene: TRBJ1-4
clone size: few
CDR3 protein: ASSPGQGWSNEKLF

V gene: TRBV3-1/TRBV3-2
J gene: TRBJ1-3
clone size: NA
CDR3 protein: ASSQAQLSGNTIY

V gene: TRBV6-5
J gene: TRBJ1-2
clone size: NA
CDR3 protein: ASSPGGFDYGYT

V gene: TRBV27
J gene: TRBJ1-2
clone size: once
CDR3 protein: ASSLLPPGGGPNYGYT

V gene: TRBV3-1/TRBV3-2
J gene: TRBJ2-1
clone size: NA
CDR3 protein: ASSLGTSGNEQF

V gene: TRBV11-2
J gene: TRBJ2-1
clone size: NA
CDR3 protein: ASSSRTGHNEQF

V gene: TRBV3-1/TRBV3-2
J gene: TRBJ2-3
clone size: once
CDR3 protein: ASSPNSGSTDTQY

V gene: TRBV18
J gene: TRBJ2-3
clone size: NA
CDR3 protein: ATKRERADTQY

V gene: TRBV19
J gene: TRBJ1-5
clone size: NA
CDR3 protein: ASSIGGQPQH